This T cell receptor beta chain originates from a study of Graves' ophthalmopathy and Graves' hyperthyroidism. At least ten counts were recorded for this clonotype. Antigen: not known. The CDR3 consists of 17 residues. V was clipped by 5 bases and J by 1 base; unmatched bases: 6. Study-wide results and caveats: Blood also held most thyroid clonotypes expanded above 0.001 frequency.

Other autoimmune diseases, uncontrolled infections, pregnancy or lactation excluded patients from enrollment. Transcripts of RNA were the source for amplifying TCR beta CDR3 regions. Second-round multiplex PCR came after a first-round RT-PCR that employed HTBI primers. TCRdb reprocessed the multiplex PCR reads with MiXCR, giving one entry per CDR3 protein. The top ten hold 9.1% of the sample, which has fewer than 250,000 distinct CDR3 sequences, 25% to 35% seen once. The J gene is TRBJ2-2, the V gene TRBV12-3 or TRBV12-4; 11 positions agree with TRBD2. The sequence came from a man between 45 and 60 years old with Graves' ophthalmopathy. Material: peripheral blood. The CDR3 DNA sequence: TGTGCCAGCAGTAAAACTAGCGGGAGATGGAACACCGGGGAGCTGTTTTTT. The encoded protein is CASSKTSGRWNTGELFF.